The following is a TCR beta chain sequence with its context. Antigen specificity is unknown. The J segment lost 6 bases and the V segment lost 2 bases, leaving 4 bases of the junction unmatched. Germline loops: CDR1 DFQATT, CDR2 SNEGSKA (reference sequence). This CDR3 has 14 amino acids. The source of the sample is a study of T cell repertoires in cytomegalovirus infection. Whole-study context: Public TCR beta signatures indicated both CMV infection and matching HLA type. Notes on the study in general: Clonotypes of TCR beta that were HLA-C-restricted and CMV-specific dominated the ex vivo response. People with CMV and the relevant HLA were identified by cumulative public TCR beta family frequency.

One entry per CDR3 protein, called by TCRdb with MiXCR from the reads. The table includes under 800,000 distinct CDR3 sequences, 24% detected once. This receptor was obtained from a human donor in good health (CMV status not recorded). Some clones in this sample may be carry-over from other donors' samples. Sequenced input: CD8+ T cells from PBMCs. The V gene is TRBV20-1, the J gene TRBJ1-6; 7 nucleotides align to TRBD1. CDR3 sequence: CSARTWDSNSPLHF. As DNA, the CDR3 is TGCAGTGCTAGAACATGGGACAGTAATTCACCCCTCCACTTT.